The subject of this entry is one T cell receptor beta chain. MiXCR was run by TCRdb on the 5' RACE reads, yielding one entry per CDR3 protein. The sample contains some 48,000 distinct CDR3 sequences, 20% to 25% of which appear only once. As to time point: technical triplicate 3. Unsorted libraries were generated from 2 million PBMCs. These cells had been stored in RNAlater at -80 C. This entry comes from a study of neurological immune-mediated disorders. The CDR3 length is 10 residues. V was clipped by 5 bases and J by 6 bases, with 6 bases between them. CDR1 and CDR2 from the germline V gene are DFQATT and SNEGSKA (reference sequence).

This chain links TRBV20-1 with TRBJ2-3, with a weak D call TRBD1 (6 bases). The sequencing input was PBMCs. The TCR comes from a man aged 55 to 70 with HTLV-1-associated myelopathy (HAM/TSP). The CDR3 here is CSAQGDTQYF. In nucleotides, the CDR3 is TGCAGTGCTCAGGGGGATACGCAGTATTTT.